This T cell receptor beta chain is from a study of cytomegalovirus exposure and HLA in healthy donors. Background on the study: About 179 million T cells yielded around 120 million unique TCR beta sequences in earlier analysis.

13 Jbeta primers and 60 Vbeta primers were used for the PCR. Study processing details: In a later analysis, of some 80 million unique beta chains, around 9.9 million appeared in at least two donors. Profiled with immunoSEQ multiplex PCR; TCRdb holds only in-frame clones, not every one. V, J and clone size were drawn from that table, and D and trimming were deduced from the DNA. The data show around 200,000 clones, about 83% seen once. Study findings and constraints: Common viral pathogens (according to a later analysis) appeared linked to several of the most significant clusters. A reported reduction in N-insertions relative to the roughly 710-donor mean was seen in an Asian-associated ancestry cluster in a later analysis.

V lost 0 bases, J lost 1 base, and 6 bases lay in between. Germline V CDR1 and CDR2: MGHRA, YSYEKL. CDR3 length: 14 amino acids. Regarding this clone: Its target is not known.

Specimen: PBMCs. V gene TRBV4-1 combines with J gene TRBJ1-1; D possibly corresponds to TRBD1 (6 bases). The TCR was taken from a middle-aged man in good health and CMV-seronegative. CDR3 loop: CASSQEGANTEAFF. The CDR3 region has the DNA TGCGCCAGCAGCCAAGAGGGGGCGAACACTGAAGCTTTCTTT.